This T cell receptor (beta chain) was identified during a study of T cell responses to AZD1222 COVID-19 vaccine. Overall study findings and caveats: No day 14 peak samples; only post-peak repertoires were characterized. White British donors predominated, females outnumbered males, and clonal diversity was possibly underestimated.

V was shortened by 0 bases and J by 2 bases, with 7 bases between the two germline ends. There are 14 residues in the CDR3. Germline-derived CDR1 and CDR2 are MNHEY and SVGAGI. To note about this clone: Its antigen is as yet unknown.

Profiled with immunoSEQ multiplex PCR; TCRdb holds only in-frame clones, not every one. The top ten clones hold 5% to 5.5% of a sample with about 110,000 clones, almost 90% of them seen once. Specimen: peripheral blood, collected on day 0 of AZD1222 vaccination. This TCR was sampled from an adult in good health. The chain carries TRBV6-5 and TRBJ1-2; D not resolved. The CDR3 spells CASSYSSGNYGYTF. The CDR3 coding sequence is TGTGCCAGCAGTTACTCTTCGGGGAACTATGGCTACACCTTC.